These 7 T cell receptor beta chains originate from one sample sequenced in a study of blood T cells in healthy people across ages. Using a J-beta primer mix together with a sample-barcoded 5' primer, a second PCR was run for roughly 6 to 12 cycles. TCRdb called the 5' RACE reads again in MiXCR, with one record for every CDR3 protein. The sample holds 600,000 or so distinct CDR3 sequences, roughly 31% seen once. The sample consisted of blood. Receptor source: a woman aged 80 or older in good health.

This clonotype was seen at least ten times. The J gene is TRBJ2-5, the V gene TRBV15, with D unclear. Germline-derived CDR1 and CDR2 are LNHNV and YYDKDF (reference sequence). The germline V and J ends were trimmed by 1 base and 5 bases, with 8 bases remaining between them. The CDR3 is 13 amino acids. CDR3 DNA: TGTGCCACCAGCAGAGCGGTAGAGGAGACCCAGTACTTC. Translation gives CATSRAVEETQYF.

The table lists this clonotype with a count of one. The junction shows a germline mismatch at one end, possibly a read error. This sequence joins TRBV27 and TRBJ2-2; D uncertain. CDR3 length equals 15 residues. The germline gives CDR1 MNHEY, CDR2 SMNVEV (reference sequence). CDR3 DNA sequence: TGTGCCTGCAGTTATGACTCCTTGAACACCGGGGAGCTGTTTTTT. It translates to CACSYDSLNTGELFF.

A note on this clonotype: This likely comes from a read error, as the CDR3 has no conserved phenylalanine or tryptophan at its end. The DNA is left out, because the CDR3 cannot be placed on it with certainty; the CDR3 is given as TCRdb lists it. The rearrangement uses TRBV6-5 and TRBJ2-1; TRBD2 is the table's D call, not checked against the DNA. The CDR3 is 15 residues long, ends included. Germline CDR1 reads MNHEY; CDR2 reads SVGAGI. CDR3 residues: CASSYSGPDGYTFGS.

Many counts were recorded for this clonotype. This chain uses TRBV20-1 with TRBJ2-7; 9 bases map to TRBD2. The CDR3 extends over 14 amino acids. In germline, CDR1 is DFQATT, CDR2 SNEGSKA (reference sequence). V dropped 5 bases and J dropped 3; count of bases not matched to a gene: 8. CDR3 residues: CSAYRASGDYEQYF. The DNA for the CDR3 is TGCAGTGCTTACAGGGCTAGCGGGGACTACGAGCAGTACTTC.

The V call is TRBV11-1, the J call TRBJ1-1; D is uncertain. The CDR3 extends over 15 amino acids. Germline CDR1 reads SGHAT; CDR2 reads FQDESV (reference sequence). The germline V and J ends were trimmed by 1 base and 4 bases, with 13 bases remaining between them. The CDR3 spells CASSLGLGRATEAFF. The DNA of the CDR3 is TGTGCCAGCAGCTTAGGGTTGGGTCGGGCCACTGAAGCTTTCTTT.

The chain carries TRBV7-2 and TRBJ2-4, with TRBD1 matching over 8 bases. The J call could be wrong; TRBJ2-5 is a better fit for the DNA end. Looked up from germline, CDR1 is SGHTA and CDR2 is FQGNSA. The CDR3 sequence is 14 residues long. For the CDR3, the DNA is TGTGCCAGCAGCACCCGGGACAGGCAAGAGACCCAGTACTTC. Its translation: CASSTRDRQETQYF.

This clonotype came up a few times. This could be a read error, since a much larger clone is one nucleotide away. The rearrangement joins TRBV5-1 to TRBJ2-7; D unresolved. This CDR3 has 14 residues. CDR1 is SGHRS and CDR2 is YFSETQ in the germline V gene. The CDR3 spells CASSLESSLYGQYF. CDR3 bases: TGCGCCAGCAGCTTGGAATCCAGTCTCTACGGGCAGTACTTC.